This section outlines one T cell receptor (beta chain) sequence together with its context. The CDR3 runs 14 residues. CDR1 and CDR2 from the germline V gene are SGHRS and YFSETQ. V lost 6 bases and J 5 bases, leaving 16 bases between the germline ends. The assay was immunoSEQ multiplex PCR, and TCRdb's table has in-frame clones only and misses some. Of roughly 90,000 clones detected, 85% appear once; the ten largest clones hold about 20%. The data derive from a study of cytomegalovirus exposure and HLA in healthy donors. V is TRBV5-1 and J is TRBJ2-3; D possibly corresponds to TRBD1 (6 bases). This clonotype originated in a young man in good health and CMV-seropositive. The sample was PBMCs. DNA for the CDR3: TGCGCCAGCACCCAGGGGAGAGGGATAGATACGCAGTATTTT. Translating gives CASTQGRGIDTQYF. The complete variable domain, with remaining parts taken from reference TRBV5-1 and TRBJ2-3, reads KAGVTQTPRYLIKTRGQQVTLSCSPISGHRSVSWYQQTPGQGLQFLFEYFSETQRNKGNFPGRFSGRQFSNSRSEMNVSTLELGDSALYLCASTQGRGIDTQYFGPGTRLTVL.